The 27 T cell receptor beta chains reported below all come from one sample, sequenced in a study of blood T cell repertoires in COVID-19. The method was immunoSEQ multiplex PCR; TCRdb's version includes in-frame clones alone and lacks a portion of them. This table has under 450,000 clones, roughly 87% appearing once. Sequenced sample: PBMCs or T cells enriched from blood (not recorded which). The receptor set was obtained from a woman between 45 and 65 years old who had recovered from COVID-19.

This clone came up once. This sequence joins TRBV12-3 or TRBV12-4 and TRBJ1-1; 7 positions agree with TRBD1. V was pared by 6 bases and J by 0 bases, with 1 base of the junction left unmatched. The CDR3 sequence is 13 residues long. The CDR3 DNA reads TGTGCCAGCAGGGGACAGTTGAACACTGAAGCTTTCTTT. Amino acids: CASRGQLNTEAFF.

The V gene is TRBV4-3, the J gene TRBJ2-3, with 10 nucleotides matching TRBD2. Germline-derived CDR1 and CDR2 are LGHNA and YSLEER. The CDR3 spans 16 residues. V lost 0 bases, J lost 5 bases, and 5 bases stayed unmatched. The chain's CDR3 is CASSQDLAGGEDTQYF. CDR3 coding DNA: TGCGCCAGCAGCCAAGATTTAGCGGGGGGAGAAGATACGCAGTATTTT.

The chain recombines TRBV15 with TRBJ2-7, with 11 bases that match TRBD2. J gave up 2 bases and V 1 base, and 7 bases lay outside the gene matches. The CDR3 covers 17 residues. The germline gives CDR1 LNHNV, CDR2 YYDKDF (reference sequence). CDR3 sequence reads: CATSRVAGGPRPYEQYF. CDR3 nucleotide sequence: TGTGCCACCAGCAGAGTAGCGGGAGGGCCGCGGCCCTACGAGCAGTACTTC.

The rearrangement links TRBV5-4 to TRBJ1-1, with TRBD1 identical over 9 bases. The CDR3 length is 15 residues. CDR1 is SGHNT, CDR2 YYREEE, per germline (reference sequence). The trim removed 4 bases at V and 2 bases at J, leaving 6 bases unmatched. The CDR3 region has the DNA TGTGCCAGCAGCACACGGACAGGGGCAAACACTGAAGCTTTCTTT. Its protein is CASSTRTGANTEAFF.

The rearrangement links TRBV19 to TRBJ2-3; 10 nucleotides match TRBD1. Germline trimming cut 4 bases from V and 6 bases from J; bases unmatched to any gene: 10. The germline gives CDR1 LNHDA, CDR2 SQIVND (reference sequence). This CDR3 is 16 amino acids long. For the CDR3, the DNA is TGTGCCAGTAGTAACGGGGGTGACAGGGGGCCGGATACGCAGTATTTT. Translating gives CASSNGGDRGPDTQYF.

CDR3 in DNA: TGTGCCACTCAGCAACGGGGGACCACATCAACTAATGAAAAACTGTTTTTT. It encodes CATQQRGTTSTNEKLFF. This chain joins TRBV21-1 and TRBJ1-4. TRBV21-1 is labeled a pseudogene. The length of the CDR3 is 17 residues.

The genes are TRBV28 and TRBJ1-1; 7 nucleotides agree with TRBD1. This CDR3 has 13 amino acids. Germline loops: CDR1 MDHEN, CDR2 SYDVKM. V gave up 6 bases and J gave up 4 bases; unmatched junction bases: 5. The CDR3 here is CASRLGGPTEAFF. The CDR3 DNA is TGTGCCAGCAGATTAGGGGGCCCCACTGAAGCTTTCTTT.

This chain joins TRBV4-3 and TRBJ2-7; 12 nucleotides agree with TRBD1. CDR3 length: 15 amino acids. The germline V gene encodes CDR1 LGHNA and CDR2 YSLEER. The V and J ends lost 4 bases and 4 bases, in that order; junction bases with no gene match: 5. The CDR3: CASSLGTGGGYEQYF. As DNA, the CDR3 is TGCGCCAGCAGCCTCGGGACAGGGGGCGGTTACGAGCAGTACTTC.

The chain uses TRBV6-5 and TRBJ1-6; the D is unclear. Trimming stripped 5 bases from V and 10 bases from J, with 9 bases between. CDR3 length equals 12 residues. Germline lookup yields CDR1 MNHEY and CDR2 SVGAGI. The CDR3 is CASSLLESPLHF. The CDR3 nucleotides read TGTGCCAGCAGTCTCCTAGAATCACCCCTCCACTTT.

This chain uses TRBV5-1 with TRBJ2-7; a possible D gene is TRBD2 (5 bases). CDR3 size: 12 residues. Trimming removed 4 bases at V and 8 bases at J, with 13 bases between. Germline-derived CDR1 and CDR2 are SGHRS and YFSETQ. Here the CDR3 reads CASSPEGEKQYF. The CDR3 DNA sequence: TGCGCCAGCAGCCCCGAGGGCGAAAAGCAGTACTTC.

This clone appeared a few times. The chain links TRBV11-1 to TRBJ1-1; 7 nucleotides align to TRBD1. Germline V CDR1 and CDR2: SGHAT, FQDESV (reference sequence). This CDR3 has 14 residues. With V trimmed by 5 bases and J by 4 bases, 7 bases remained unmatched. In DNA form, the CDR3 reads TGTGCCAGCAGCCCGGACAGGATGGGCACTGAAGCTTTCTTT. Its protein is CASSPDRMGTEAFF.

J is TRBJ2-5 and V is TRBV29-1, with D unresolved. The CDR3 has 12 residues. V dropped 7 bases and J dropped 5 bases, with 14 bases sitting between them. CDR1 and CDR2 (germline): SQVTM, ANQGSEA. The chain's CDR3 is CSAHSGLETQYF. CDR3 bases: TGCAGCGCCCACTCCGGTCTCGAGACCCAGTACTTC.

This clone was counted once. The CDR3 sequence: CASSPTGEGYEKLFF. For the CDR3, the DNA is TGTGCCAGCAGTCCGACAGGGGAGGGTTATGAAAAACTGTTTTTT. The V gene is TRBV6-5, the J gene TRBJ1-4; 8 bases agree with TRBD1. CDR3 length: 15 residues. Germline CDR1 reads MNHEY; CDR2 reads SVGAGI. Unmatched junction bases numbered 8, after V lost 5 bases and J lost 6 bases.

The rearrangement links TRBV9 to TRBJ1-2, with a weak D call TRBD1 (5 bases). Trimming removed 4 bases from V and 4 bases from J, with 17 bases in between. The germline V gene has CDR1 SGDLS and CDR2 YYNGEE. The CDR3 consists of 15 residues. CDR3 DNA sequence: TGTGCCAGCAGCCCCACGGCGGGGGTTGCCTATGGCTACACCTTC. It is translated as CASSPTAGVAYGYTF. Combining the CDR3 with reference TRBV9 and TRBJ1-2 gives the whole variable domain DSGVTQTPKHLITATGQRVTLRCSPRSGDLSVYWYQQSLDQGLQFLIQYYNGEERAKGNILERFSAQQFPDLHSELNLSSLELGDSALYFCASSPTAGVAYGYTFGSGTRLTVV.

This chain links TRBV4-1 with TRBJ2-1, with 8 bases lining up with TRBD1. V trimming: 3 bases; J trimming: 4 bases; junction bases outside the gene matches: 8. CDR3 size: 16 residues. Germline assignment: CDR1 MGHRA and CDR2 YSYEKL. CDR3 in DNA: TGCGCCAGCAGCCACCGTGGACAGGGATCGTACAATGAGCAGTTCTTC. It translates to CASSHRGQGSYNEQFF.

J is TRBJ2-5 and V is TRBV6-5; TRBD2 aligns across 8 bases. Germline loops: CDR1 MNHEY, CDR2 SVGAGI. With V trimmed by 2 bases and J by 5 bases, 4 bases remained unmatched. The CDR3 length is 14 residues. The CDR3 protein is CASSYPGGGETQYF. The CDR3 DNA reads TGTGCCAGCAGTTACCCGGGAGGGGGGGAGACCCAGTACTTC.

The rearrangement links TRBV19 to TRBJ1-5; weak D call: TRBD1 (6 bases). The V end lost 1 base, the J end lost 4 bases, and 17 bases lay between the germline ends. Per the germline V gene, CDR1 is LNHDA and CDR2 is SQIVND (reference sequence). The CDR3 is 17 residues long. The DNA for the CDR3 is TGTGCCAGTAGTATAGTCCAATCGGGACACTTTAATCAGCCCCAGCATTTT. This sequence encodes CASSIVQSGHFNQPQHF. The full variable domain, in which reference TRBV19 and TRBJ1-5 provide the parts outside the CDR3, is DGGITQSPKYLFRKEGQNVTLSCEQNLNHDAMYWYRQDPGQGLRLIYYSQIVNDFQKGDIAEGYSVSREKKESFPLTVTSAQKNPTAFYLCASSIVQSGHFNQPQHFGDGTRLSIL.

The chain has TRBV3-1 (or the pseudogene TRBV3-2) and TRBJ2-7; 11 nucleotides line up with TRBD2. The germline V gene encodes CDR1 LGHDT and CDR2 YNNKEL (reference sequence). The CDR3 contains 15 residues. After removal of 0 bases from V and 7 bases from J, the junction contained 5 bases not matched to a gene. The CDR3 coding sequence is TGTGCCAGCAGCCAAGATCTCCTAGCGGGGGGAGAGCAGTACTTC. Translating gives CASSQDLLAGGEQYF.

Notes on this clone: Other DNA sequences in the sample encode the same CDR3. V is TRBV5-8 and J is TRBJ2-2; 7 bases are shared with TRBD1. The CDR3 length is 18 residues. V was clipped by 3 bases and J by 5 bases; unmatched bases: 16. Germline values: CDR1 SGHTS, CDR2 YDEGEE. The DNA for the CDR3 is TGTGCCAGCAGCTGGGATTCTACAGGGGAAACCTTGACCGGGGAGCTGTTTTTT. Protein product: CASSWDSTGETLTGELFF. Drawing the rest from reference TRBV5-8 and TRBJ2-2, the complete variable domain is EAGVTQSPTHLIKTRGQQATLRCSPISGHTSVYWYQQALGLGLQFLLWYDEGEERNRGNFPPRFSGRQFPNYSSELNVNALELEDSALYLCASSWDSTGETLTGELFFGEGSRLTVL.

This rearrangement joins TRBV5-8 to TRBJ1-3; tentatively, D is TRBD1 (5 bases). The CDR3 length is 13 residues. Germline V gene lookup returns CDR1 SGHTS and CDR2 YDEGEE. V dropped 5 bases and J dropped 6 bases, with 12 bases sitting between them. As DNA, the CDR3 is TGTGCCAGCAGAACCACAGGTGCAAACACCATATATTTT. Encoded protein: CASRTTGANTIYF.

The chain recombines TRBV9 with TRBJ1-5; no clear D gene. Trimming left V 0 bases short and J 7 bases short, with 11 bases between. In germline, CDR1 is SGDLS, CDR2 YYNGEE. The CDR3 extends over 14 amino acids. For the CDR3, the DNA is TGTGCCAGCAGCGTAGATGGAGGCCAACAGCCCCAGCATTTT. Amino acids: CASSVDGGQQPQHF.

The chain recombines TRBV29-1 with TRBJ1-1, with D unclear. V shed 8 bases and J shed 5 bases, with 12 bases lying between them. Germline lookup yields CDR1 SQVTM and CDR2 ANQGSEA. This CDR3 has 11 amino acids. The CDR3 coding sequence is TGCAGCTCCCGGTGGGAGACTGAAGCTTTCTTT. This gives the protein CSSRWETEAFF. The full variable domain, completed using reference TRBV29-1 and TRBJ1-1, is SAVISQKPSRDICQRGTSLTIQCQVDSQVTMMFWYRQQPGQSLTLIATANQGSEATYESGFVIDKFPISRPNLTFSTLTVSNMSPEDSSIYLCSSRWETEAFFGQGTRLTVV.

This chain connects TRBV11-2 to TRBJ1-2; 7 bases line up with TRBD1. Trimming removed 0 bases from V and 4 bases from J; junction bases left unmatched: 2. Germline CDR1 SGHAT, CDR2 FQNNGV. CDR3 length equals 14 residues. The CDR3 coding sequence is TGTGCCAGCAGCTTAGACGGGACAGTCTATGGCTACACCTTC. It specifies CASSLDGTVYGYTF.

The chain has TRBV9 and TRBJ1-4, with TRBD1 as a possible D gene (5 bases). Germline CDR1 and CDR2: SGDLS and YYNGEE. The CDR3 is 17 residues long. V gave up 4 bases and J gave up 0 bases, with 16 bases separating them. CDR3 in DNA: TGTGCCAGCAGCCCTAGTCCTACAGGTGCAACTAATGAAAAACTGTTTTTT. It yields the protein CASSPSPTGATNEKLFF.

In this sample, this clone turned up a few times. This rearrangement joins TRBV4-3 to TRBJ2-6; D is unclear. V lost 0 bases to trimming and J lost 0 bases, with 12 bases between them. Germline V gives CDR1 LGHNA, CDR2 YSLEER. The CDR3 covers 18 residues. CDR3 sequence (DNA): TGCGCCAGCAGCCAAGATGACAATCCCAGCTCTGGGGCCAACGTCCTGACTTTC. This codes for CASSQDDNPSSGANVLTF.

The chain recombines TRBV7-8 with TRBJ1-1; 7 bases fit TRBD1. CDR1 SGHVS and CDR2 FQNEAQ come from the germline V gene. This CDR3 has 15 residues. V shed 5 bases and J 3 bases; nucleotides not matched to a gene: 9. This CDR3 reads CASSGDSFAYTEAFF. As DNA, the CDR3 is TGTGCCAGCAGCGGGGACAGTTTCGCGTACACTGAAGCTTTCTTT.

The CDR3 protein is CASNTIGVGNTEAFF. In DNA, the CDR3 is TGTGCCAGTAACACAATAGGGGTGGGGAACACTGAAGCTTTCTTT. The chain couples TRBV19 to TRBJ1-1; maybe TRBD1 (5 bases). CDR1 is LNHDA and CDR2 is SQIVND in the germline V gene (reference sequence). V lost 7 bases and J lost 1, with 16 bases in between. The CDR3 extends over 15 amino acids.